A single T cell receptor beta chain is shown here with its context. Authors' methods: It was from reference gene primer amplification that nucleated cell counts were estimated. Only in-frame clones appear in the TCRdb table, and some are missing; sequencing was by immunoSEQ multiplex PCR. The D gene and trimming were derived from the DNA, and the V and J assignments and clone size from that table. In the table there are 200,000 to 250,000 clones, around nine tenths of which are singletons. The data derive from a study of blood T cell repertoires in COVID-19. Whole-study context: COVID-19 samples, acute and convalescent, were from the United States, Italy and Spain. PBMCs, B-cell-depleted T cells, or T cells were the source of the cDNA or gDNA that made up the material.

The clonotype comes from a woman in her seventies with active or convalescent COVID-19. The sequencing input was peripheral blood.

This chain's CDR3 is CASSLAGLAMKNEQFF. CDR3 nucleotides: TGTGCCAGCAGCTTGGCCGGTCTAGCGATGAAAAATGAGCAGTTCTTC. This chain links TRBV5-4 with TRBJ2-1, with D perhaps TRBD2 (6 bases). The ends were cut back, 0 bases at V and 7 bases at J, with 17 bases in the middle. The CDR3 has 16 residues. Germline lookup yields CDR1 SGHNT and CDR2 YYREEE (reference sequence).